The sequence of this T cell receptor (beta chain) was determined in a study of early T cells in non-severe SARS-CoV-2 infection. Across the study: Sequencing used unsorted whole-blood bulk RNA, so chains lack pairing. Study-wide points: In VDJdb matching, anti-spike CD8 responses were favored while private and CD4 specificities went missing.

The length of the CDR3 is 15 residues. Between the trimmed V and J ends, which lost 5 bases and 0 bases, there was a span of 14 bases. Germline lookup yields CDR1 SGHAT and CDR2 FQNNGV. Unique molecular identifiers were added to individual cDNA molecules. TCRdb re-analysed the 5' RACE reads in MiXCR, keeping a single row per CDR3 protein. The sample records 75,000 or so distinct CDR3 sequences, 11% to 15% being singletons. As regards this clonotype: Its specificity is not known.

Sequenced sample: whole blood. The chain combines TRBV11-2 with TRBJ2-7; D is possibly TRBD1 (6 bases). The receptor was isolated from an adult who was a healthcare worker with PCR-confirmed SARS-CoV-2 infection or an uninfected control (not recorded which). The CDR3 region has the DNA TGTGCCAGCAGCCCCGACAGGACCCACTCCTACGAGCAGTACTTC. It translates to CASSPDRTHSYEQYF.